A single sample is the source of the 2 T cell receptor beta chains below, sequenced in a study of T cell repertoires in cytomegalovirus infection. Their antigen targets remain unknown. TCRdb passed the reads through MiXCR, listing each CDR3 protein once. The sample carries roughly 860,000 distinct CDR3 sequences, around a third recorded once. The sequencing here drew on cultured CD8+ T cells from PBMCs, taken from culture after CMV antigen stimulation. These receptor sequences come from a human donor in good health (CMV status not recorded). Some clones in this sample may be carry-over from other donors' samples.

In this sample, this clonotype turned up a few times. The V and J genes are TRBV6-5 and TRBJ1-2, with 10 bases matching TRBD1. V trimming: 6 bases; J trimming: 6 bases; junction bases outside the gene matches: 7. Germline CDR1 and CDR2: MNHEY and SVGAGI. CDR3 length: 14 residues. The CDR3 region has the DNA TGTGCCAGCAGACAAGACAGGGGGCAGAATGGCTACACCTTC. Translated: CASRQDRGQNGYTF.

This clonotype was counted between two and nine times. The CDR3 sequence is CASSYTPVAGARGYTF. DNA for the CDR3: TGTGCCAGCAGTTACACCCCCGTCGCGGGCGCTCGTGGCTACACCTTC. The rearrangement joins TRBV6-5 to TRBJ1-2; D is undetermined. The CDR3 loop spans 16 amino acids. The germline V gene has CDR1 MNHEY and CDR2 SVGAGI. V lost 2 bases, J lost 7 bases, and 20 bases lay in between.